These T cell receptor beta chains were read from a single sample in a study of vaccination effects on CD4 cells after COVID-19. These receptors' antigens are unknown. Sequencing used immunoSEQ multiplex PCR; TCRdb keeps in-frame clones, though not all of them. The sample consists of around 50,000 clones, over 60% of them appearing once. The sequencing here drew on CD4+ T cells from PBMCs cultured without peptide, taken after COVID-19 vaccination. The source of these receptors is a human donor who had a prior SARS-CoV-2 infection. CDR3s include the opening cysteine and the closing phenylalanine or tryptophan. Fields, in order: V gene, clone size, D gene, J gene, CDR3 protein, CDR3 DNA. A D gene is named only where the DNA matches it firmly. Clone size appears in some rows only: once, few, many, or a class for an expanded clone.

TRBV7-2	-	-	TRBJ2-3	CASSVMTDTQYF	TGTGCCAGCAGCGTGATGACAGATACGCAGTATTTT
TRBV2	-	-	TRBJ2-7	CASSGVGGLGEQYF	TGTGCCAGCAGTGGGGTGGGGGGTCTGGGCGAGCAGTACTTC
TRBV7-3	-	-	TRBJ2-1	CASSRGTLDEQFF	TGTGCCAGCAGCCGTGGCACTCTGGATGAGCAGTTCTTC
TRBV10-3	-	TRBD2	TRBJ2-3	CAISESWASGRARTDTQYF	TGTGCCATCAGTGAGTCATGGGCTAGCGGGAGGGCCAGAACAGATACGCAGTATTTT
TRBV4-3	-	TRBD1	TRBJ1-1	CASSQDDRAGTEAFF	TGCGCCAGCAGCCAAGACGACAGGGCGGGCACTGAAGCTTTCTTT
TRBV5-8	-	TRBD2	TRBJ2-5	CASSLGYGRALRETQYF	TGTGCCAGCAGCTTGGGATACGGGAGGGCCCTCCGCGAGACCCAGTACTTC
TRBV5-5	-	-	TRBJ2-4	CASSTAGTKNIQYF	TGTGCCAGCAGCACGGCAGGGACCAAAAACATTCAGTACTTC
TRBV5-1	-	-	TRBJ1-4	CASSLVGREKLFF	TGCGCCAGCAGCTTGGTTGGCAGAGAAAAACTGTTTTTT
TRBV6-5	-	-	TRBJ2-3	CASSYSNQQSTDTQYF	TGTGCCAGCAGTTACTCGAACCAGCAAAGCACAGATACGCAGTATTTT
TRBV6-5	-	-	TRBJ1-1	CASIRGAGEAFF	TGTGCCAGTATTCGGGGGGCCGGTGAAGCTTTCTTT
TRBV7-2	few	-	TRBJ2-7	CASSLPRLYEQYF	TGTGCCAGCAGCCTTCCAAGGCTGTACGAGCAGTACTTC
TRBV4-2	few	-	TRBJ2-5	CASSQKETQYF	TGTGCCAGCAGCCAAAAGGAGACCCAGTACTTC